This TCR beta chain was documented in a study of cytomegalovirus exposure and HLA in healthy donors (dated by TCRdb to 2016 to 2017). About the investigation overall: In an earlier analysis of under 750 of the donors, approximately 300 Gb of sequence data and 100 million or so unique TCR beta sequences from 180 million or so T cells were reported. The number of donors typed differed by locus, with about 629-640 for A, B, C, DRB1 and DQB1, about 500 for DQA1, 600 to 610 for DPA1, and approximately 470 for DPB1. Alongside the repertoire data, information on donor age, sex, ethnicity and CMV serostatus was compiled. Among a few hundred genotyped donors of the cohort, an average of roughly 240,000 unique TCR beta nucleotide sequences were sequenced per donor, roughly 20% of them non-productive. HLA typing included class I and class II loci at four-digit resolution. The study aimed to test whether signatures of past pathogen exposure could be identified by cataloging public T cell receptors. A handful of DR-DQ haplotypes were handled as single units for association and clustering because linkage in the cohort was strong. Along with the roughly 700-subject first cohort, a separate validation cohort of roughly 110 different subjects was used. An early release that covered roughly 600 HLA-typed donors contained about 300 gigabases of sequencing data and 75 million to 100 million unique TCR sequences. Rather than drawing on any new phenotypic data, the later analysis identified candidate immune exposures from TCR beta sequences and the way those sequences occurred across donors. To study patterns of TCR occurrence, a later analysis re-analyzed previously published TCR beta repertoires from around 700 donors and added high-resolution HLA genotyping. Among the roughly 400 genotyped donors, approximately 82% belonged to the genetic ancestry cluster associated with self-reported Caucasian donors. All discovery cohort repertoires had been generated using a single sequencing platform. To decide whether each TCR beta V gene segment behaved as functional or pseudogenic, an earlier analysis of fewer than 750 of the donors relied on high-throughput TCR beta sequencing. To predict cytomegalovirus infection status, the study brought together high-throughput TCR immunosequencing, statistical association of individual TCRs with disease status, and machine learning. The study used immunosequencing to profile the T cell repertoires of approximately 650 subjects and linked those repertoires to cytomegalovirus serostatus. In a later genetic analysis, genome-wide SNP genotypes for about three fifths of the roughly 670 donors were used, and that subset was treated as a discovery cohort.

Comments on this clone: Its antigen remains unidentified.

The cohort was made up of 500 to 800 healthy bone marrow donors. Cohort members were all nominally healthy when sampled, although unrecorded immune exposures were likely present. The donor was CMV seronegative and was included in the group of approximately 350 seronegative cohort members. A peripheral blood sample was collected from each donor, and TCR beta sequencing was performed on peripheral blood mononuclear cells. Genomic DNA was extracted from the blood cell samples with the Qiagen DNeasy Blood Extraction Kit. The library was produced with the immunoSEQ multiplex PCR assay. For the multiplex PCR, a mixture combining 60 forward primers for TCR Vbeta segments and 13 reverse primers for TCR Jbeta segments was used. A multiplex PCR assay on genomic DNA amplified the CDR3 region of rearranged TCR beta genes. The amplified TCR beta libraries were sequenced on the Illumina HiSeq System as 87-base-pair reads. In the source study's methods: Across the 600 to 700 repertoires, a later analysis counted some 81 million unique TCR beta chains, around 11 million of which were shared by at least two donors. Raw reads were error-corrected and collapsed into unique sequences with a nearest-neighbor algorithm that merged closely related sequences to remove PCR and sequencing errors. To assign V, D and J gene segments, CDR3 sequences were aligned to IMGT reference sequences. For a sequence to be retained, a match of at least six nucleotides to both a V gene segment and a J gene segment was required. Rearrangements were called productive when the CDR3 lacked stop codons and stayed in frame with V and J; all others were non-productive. Following IMGT convention, CDR3 was defined as the stretch from the second conserved V-encoded cysteine to the conserved J-encoded phenylalanine. In an earlier analysis of around 540 of the donors, sequences lacking an unambiguous match to a single V gene segment were excluded. An earlier analysis of a few hundred of the donors called V segments functional above 56.7% productive rearrangements and segregating when the between-donor standard deviation exceeded 5%. A statistical classification framework was built to diagnose cytomegalovirus status from the catalog of TCR beta chain sequences. In a later analysis, TCR nucleotide sequences were compared against IMGT/GENE-DB human TR gene sequences so that V and J genes could be assigned. Using the TCRdist pipeline, a later analysis assigned CDR3 sequences along with most-parsimonious VDJ recombination scenarios. In a later analysis, every TCR beta chain was defined by the combination of its CDR3 amino acid sequence and its V-gene family, and reads without a unique V-gene family were dropped. As a way to deal with suspected cross-contamination and a sequencing artifact, a later analysis dropped hundreds of nucleotide sequences that were highly shared and had low generation probability. A later analysis calculated a clonal expansion index for each public chain from normalized within-repertoire ranks of inferred template counts. A later analysis computed generation probabilities with a VDJ recombination model fitted to out-of-frame rearrangements, and checked the results against IGoR. In a later analysis, TCR-TCR, TCR-HLA and TCR-CMV co-occurrence was scored with hypergeometric tests, and a repertoire-size bias correction was applied to TCR pairs. To estimate false discovery rates, a later analysis permuted the HLA or CMV assignments 20 times. In a later analysis, co-occurring TCRs were grouped using DBSCAN, and TCRdist sequence similarity was added for clustering within HLA-allele-positive subsets. Repertoires with fewer than 30,000 or more than 120,000 public chains, plus five repertoires with anomalous nucleotide sharing, were excluded from co-occurrence clustering. Drawn from immuneACCESS, this table holds only the in-frame rearrangements with V and J called that TCRdb kept. Clones are partly lost; checked studies trace under half to an unresolved V gene and leave the rest unexplained. V and J calls and clone size come straight from that table; D and trimming were deduced from the DNA. The sample table gives approximately 190,000 clones. The ten largest account for roughly 6.7% of the sample.

Overall study results and their limits: Across donors, most TCR sequences were observed very rarely, whereas some public TCRs were present in many individuals. In both the original and validation cohorts, the classifier was reported to diagnose cytomegalovirus status with high specificity and sensitivity. Because HLA typing was unavailable for some donors at each locus, only the typed subset was used in association tests. The authors suggested that the approach could potentially be generalized to other disease states and immunological phenotypes. In a later analysis, the rate of TCR association differed among HLA loci, with DRB1 alleles having the most associated TCRs and HLA-C alleles having the fewest. The 87-base-pair reads could not distinguish some IMGT-functional V segments, including TRBV6-2 and TRBV6-3, so those segments were excluded. When HLA alleles, especially DR and DQ, strongly co-occurred, TCR associations were difficult to assign to individual alleles. A few of the identified cytomegalovirus-associated TCR beta chains were confirmed in vitro to be specific for cytomegalovirus antigens. The study gave a list of some 150 TCR beta chains associated with cytomegalovirus. In a later analysis, most CMV-associated TCR beta chains were found to appear HLA-restricted, with HLA associations seemingly driven largely by CMV exposure. At a false discovery rate of 0.05, a later analysis linked under 20,000 TCR beta sequences to specific HLA alleles. V-gene and J-gene trimming of TCR beta chains was associated with a missense DCLRE1C variant in a later genetic analysis, and the association was replicated in an independent cohort. A cluster of highly shared sequence variants was judged likely to represent a technical artifact of the sequencing pipeline. Correlated functional status among segregating V segments might be attributable to linkage disequilibrium, but an unknown experimental factor could not be ruled out. The only immune exposure information available for the cohort was CMV serostatus. A further reported finding was that TCR beta sequences accurately predicted the HLA-A and HLA-B alleles for most subjects in the first cohort. A later genetic analysis reported fewer N-insertions in productive TCRs among donors in an Asian-associated ancestry cluster than the approximately 670-donor mean. Broadly in line with IMGT annotations, most TCR beta V segments showed up in productive rearrangements about 87% or about 30% of the time in an earlier analysis of about 500 of the donors. Presence/absence analyses assumed roughly uniform sequencing depth across donors, an assumption that may not hold. The cohort was sequenced for TCR beta chains only, and without alpha or paired-chain data the features that could be detected were limited. Roughly 17 rarely observed V segments, including chromosome 9 orphons, were excluded from the earlier analysis of several hundred of the donors because counts were too low. In a later analysis, HLA-associated TCR beta chains were found to be more clonally expanded and to have lower generation probabilities than equally common non-associated chains. Several of the top co-occurrence clusters appeared to be linked to parvovirus B19, influenza, CMV and Epstein-Barr virus, according to a later analysis.

Via the germline V gene, CDR1 is SGHRS and CDR2 YFSETQ. Trimming accounts for 2 bases at V and 7 bases at J, while the number of junction bases matched to no gene is 8. Inclusive of the bounding cysteine and phenylalanine, the CDR3 is 15 residues long. The DNA shown is the 45-base CDR3, in frame from base 1. This receptor chain uses TRBV5-1 and TRBJ1-5; 8 bases in the junction line up with TRBD1. The receptor comes from a young man in good health and CMV-seronegative. The sequenced sample was PBMCs. CDR3 protein: CASSLQGVAGQPQHF. The nucleotide sequence reads TGCGCCAGCAGCTTACAGGGGGTTGCGGGACAGCCCCAGCATTTT.